This is a list of T cell receptor beta chains from one sample in a study of T cells expressing NK-cell markers. From the 5' RACE reads, TCRdb lists one entry per CDR3 protein and no DNA. The sample shows 140,000 or so distinct CDR3 sequences, and roughly 12% sits with its ten largest clones. Sequences were obtained from blood T cells: a sorted CD56 or NKG2C T cell subset, CD4+ or CD8+ T cells, or bulk PBMC T cells (not recorded which). The origin of the receptors is a man aged 18 to 30 in good health. The CDR3 runs from the conserved cysteine through the conserved F or W.

CDR3 protein: CASSQDRVGPPGNEQFF
V gene: TRBV4-1
J gene: TRBJ2-1

CDR3 protein: CSVPGGGGDIQYF
V gene: TRBV29-1
J gene: TRBJ2-4

CDR3 protein: CASSIGTGEGNTEAFF
V gene: TRBV6-1
J gene: TRBJ1-1

CDR3 protein: CASSLGGSLYNEQFF
V gene: TRBV7-7
J gene: TRBJ2-1

CDR3 protein: CASSFSPQTGNYGYTF
V gene: TRBV12-3/TRBV12-4
J gene: TRBJ1-2

CDR3 protein: CASGLRQSTYEQYF
V gene: TRBV28
J gene: TRBJ2-7

CDR3 protein: CASSSGSRDYYEQFF
V gene: TRBV11-2
J gene: TRBJ2-1

CDR3 protein: CASSIPTENAEQYF
V gene: TRBV7-2
J gene: TRBJ2-7

CDR3 protein: CASSPGTSLNEQYF
V gene: TRBV7-2
J gene: TRBJ2-7

CDR3 protein: CSARGRINYGYTF
V gene: TRBV20-1
J gene: TRBJ1-2

CDR3 protein: CASKEGRNEQFF
V gene: TRBV6-2/TRBV6-3
J gene: TRBJ2-1

CDR3 protein: CASSQDLGRGLNWNQPQHF
V gene: TRBV4-2
J gene: TRBJ1-5

CDR3 protein: CSVKTGEGYTF
V gene: TRBV20-1
J gene: TRBJ1-2

CDR3 protein: CAWSTSGRNHEQYF
V gene: TRBV30
J gene: TRBJ2-7

CDR3 protein: CASSLGQGSAPQHF
V gene: TRBV27
J gene: TRBJ1-5

CDR3 protein: CASSGTQNSFRTNTGELFF
V gene: TRBV23-1
J gene: TRBJ2-2

CDR3 protein: CAWIDPLADSYNEQFF
V gene: TRBV30
J gene: TRBJ2-1

CDR3 protein: CAISEALGNEKLFF
V gene: TRBV10-3
J gene: TRBJ1-4

CDR3 protein: CASSFRDPTNEQFF
V gene: TRBV27
J gene: TRBJ2-1

CDR3 protein: CASNRGRLAGGTQETQYF
V gene: TRBV19
J gene: TRBJ2-5

CDR3 protein: CATVSIAESSYNEQFF
V gene: TRBV10-3
J gene: TRBJ2-1